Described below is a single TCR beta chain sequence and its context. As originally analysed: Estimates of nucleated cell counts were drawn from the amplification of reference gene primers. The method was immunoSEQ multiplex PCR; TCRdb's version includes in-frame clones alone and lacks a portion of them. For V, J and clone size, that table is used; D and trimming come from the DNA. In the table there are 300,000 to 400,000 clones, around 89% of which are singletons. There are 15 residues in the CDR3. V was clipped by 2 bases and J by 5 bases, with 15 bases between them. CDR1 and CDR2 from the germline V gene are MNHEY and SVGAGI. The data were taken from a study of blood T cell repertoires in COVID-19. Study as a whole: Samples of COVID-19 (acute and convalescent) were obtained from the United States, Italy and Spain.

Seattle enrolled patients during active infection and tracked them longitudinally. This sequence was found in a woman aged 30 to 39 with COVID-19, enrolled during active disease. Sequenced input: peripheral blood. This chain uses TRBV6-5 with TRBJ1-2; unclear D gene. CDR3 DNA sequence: TGTGCCAGCAGTTACGGTGAGGAGGGAGGATATGGCTACACCTTC. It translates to CASSYGEEGGYGYTF.